Following are 4 T cell receptor beta chains from one sample sequenced in a study of T-cell reconstitution after alpha-beta-depleted transplantation in children. Using unique molecular identifiers, the investigators prepared the TCRbeta library. TCRdb reanalysed the PCR reads using MiXCR and keeps one entry per CDR3 protein. The repertoire includes just under 350,000 distinct CDR3 sequences, roughly 16% of them detected once, and just over 40% sits in the top ten. The starting material was PBMCs, mostly from graft donor cells, obtained 360 days after TCRalphabeta/CD19-depleted stem cell transplant. The receptors here all came from a male patient aged 2-15 years who had a stem cell transplant for acute lymphoblastic leukemia, so the T cells may come from the graft donor.

The chain recombines TRBV19 with TRBJ1-5; no reliable D call. V dropped 5 bases and J dropped 0 bases, with 8 bases sitting between them. The length of the CDR3 is 14 residues. Germline CDR1 reads LNHDA; CDR2 reads SQIVND (reference sequence). This CDR3 reads CASSEDYSNQPQHF. CDR3 DNA: TGTGCCAGTAGTGAAGATTATAGCAATCAGCCCCAGCATTTT.

This clonotype occurred a few times. The chain is built from TRBV28 and TRBJ2-7; 7 bases are a match to TRBD1. Trimming cost V 3 bases and J 0 bases; bases outside gene matches: 11. The CDR3 is 17 residues long. Germline-derived CDR1 and CDR2 are MDHEN and SYDVKM. CDR3 DNA: TGTGCCAGCAGTTTCCTTTTGACAGGGCGAAGCTCCTACGAGCAGTACTTC. Its protein is CASSFLLTGRSSYEQYF.

In its sample, this clonotype was seen a few times. V and J are TRBV7-6 and TRBJ2-2, with D unclear. CDR3 length: 15 amino acids. V dropped 5 bases and J dropped 4 bases, with 14 bases sitting between them. CDR1 SGHVS and CDR2 FNYEAQ come from the germline V gene. CDR3 loop: CASSLMEWVTGELFF. The CDR3 bases are TGTGCCAGCAGCCTCATGGAGTGGGTCACCGGGGAGCTGTTTTTT.

The chain has TRBV28 and TRBJ2-5; D remains unclear. The CDR3 is made up of 16 amino acids. V was cut by 7 bases and J by 5 bases, with 23 bases left in between. CDR1 is MDHEN, CDR2 SYDVKM, per germline. The CDR3 DNA reads as TGTGCCAGCACCCCCCCTCGGTGGAAAACTCGGGAGACCCAGTACTTC. This sequence encodes CASTPPRWKTRETQYF.